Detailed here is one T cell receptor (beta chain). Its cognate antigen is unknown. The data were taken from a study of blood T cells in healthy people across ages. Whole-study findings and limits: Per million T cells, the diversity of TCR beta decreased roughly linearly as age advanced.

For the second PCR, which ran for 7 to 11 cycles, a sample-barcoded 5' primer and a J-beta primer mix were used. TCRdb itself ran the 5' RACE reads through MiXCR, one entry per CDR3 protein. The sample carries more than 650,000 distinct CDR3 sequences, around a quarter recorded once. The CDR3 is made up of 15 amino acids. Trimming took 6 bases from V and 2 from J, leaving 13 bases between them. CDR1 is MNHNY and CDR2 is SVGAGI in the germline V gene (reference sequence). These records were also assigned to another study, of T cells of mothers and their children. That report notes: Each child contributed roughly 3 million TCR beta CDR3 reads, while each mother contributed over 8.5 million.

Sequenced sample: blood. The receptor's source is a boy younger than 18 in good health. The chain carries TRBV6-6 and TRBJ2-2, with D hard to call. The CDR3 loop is CASSPPRRNTGELFF. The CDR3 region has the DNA TGTGCCAGCAGCCCTCCCCGCAGAAACACCGGGGAGCTGTTTTTT.